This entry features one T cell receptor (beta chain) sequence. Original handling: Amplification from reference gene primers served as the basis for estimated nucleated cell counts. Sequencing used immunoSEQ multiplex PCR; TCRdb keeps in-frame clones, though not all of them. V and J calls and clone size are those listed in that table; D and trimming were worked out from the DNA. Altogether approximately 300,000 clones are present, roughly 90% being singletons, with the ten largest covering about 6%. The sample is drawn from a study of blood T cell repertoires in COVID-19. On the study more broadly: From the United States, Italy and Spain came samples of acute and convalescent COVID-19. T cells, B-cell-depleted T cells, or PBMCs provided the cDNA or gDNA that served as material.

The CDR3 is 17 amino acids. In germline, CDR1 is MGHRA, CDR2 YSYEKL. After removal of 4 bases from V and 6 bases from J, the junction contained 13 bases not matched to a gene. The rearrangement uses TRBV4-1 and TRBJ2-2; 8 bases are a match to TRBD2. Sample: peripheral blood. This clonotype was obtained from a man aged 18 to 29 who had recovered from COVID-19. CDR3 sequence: CASSRNRRSGRAGELFF. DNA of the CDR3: TGCGCCAGCAGCCGGAACAGAAGGAGCGGGAGAGCCGGGGAGCTGTTTTTT.